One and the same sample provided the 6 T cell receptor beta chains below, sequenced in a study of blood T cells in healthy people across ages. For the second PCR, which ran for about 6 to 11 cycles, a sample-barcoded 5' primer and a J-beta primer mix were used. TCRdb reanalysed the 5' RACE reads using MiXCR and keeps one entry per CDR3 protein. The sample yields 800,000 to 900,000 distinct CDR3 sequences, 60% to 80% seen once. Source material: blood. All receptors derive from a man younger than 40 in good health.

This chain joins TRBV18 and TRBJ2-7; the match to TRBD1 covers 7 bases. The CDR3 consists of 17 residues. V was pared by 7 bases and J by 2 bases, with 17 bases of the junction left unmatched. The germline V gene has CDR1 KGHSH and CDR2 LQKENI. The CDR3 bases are TGTGCCAGCTTACGGGCCCAGACAGGGCACGGAGCCTACGAGCAGTACTTC. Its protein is CASLRAQTGHGAYEQYF.

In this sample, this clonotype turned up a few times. The CDR3 coding sequence is TGTGCCAGCAGCTATACCGGGACGCCACCCAACGAGCAGTACTTC. Its protein product is CASSYTGTPPNEQYF. The V call is TRBV7-3, the J call TRBJ2-4, with D possibly called TRBD1 or TRBD2 (5 bases each). The tail of the sequence fits TRBJ2-7 better, so the J call may be wrong. CDR3 size: 15 residues. The V gene's germline CDR1 is SGHTA and CDR2 FQGTGA.

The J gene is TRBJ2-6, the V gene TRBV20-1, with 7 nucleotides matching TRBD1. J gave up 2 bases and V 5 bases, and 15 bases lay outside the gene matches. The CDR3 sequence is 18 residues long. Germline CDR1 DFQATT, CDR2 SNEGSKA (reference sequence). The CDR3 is CSAPEKGQLLTGANVLTF. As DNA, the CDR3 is TGCAGTGCTCCTGAAAAGGGACAGCTGTTAACTGGGGCCAACGTCCTGACTTTC.

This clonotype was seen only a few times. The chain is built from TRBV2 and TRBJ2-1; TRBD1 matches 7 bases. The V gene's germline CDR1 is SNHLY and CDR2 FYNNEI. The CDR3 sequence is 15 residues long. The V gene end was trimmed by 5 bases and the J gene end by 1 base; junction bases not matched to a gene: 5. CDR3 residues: CASSSARGSYNEQFF. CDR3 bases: TGTGCCAGCAGTTCCGCCAGGGGGTCCTACAATGAGCAGTTCTTC.

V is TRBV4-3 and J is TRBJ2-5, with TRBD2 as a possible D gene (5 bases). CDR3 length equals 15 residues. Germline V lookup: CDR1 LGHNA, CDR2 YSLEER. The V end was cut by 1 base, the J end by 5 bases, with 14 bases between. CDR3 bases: TGCGCCAGCAGCCAAGCCCGGCAGCCGGGGGAGACCCAGTACTTC. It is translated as CASSQARQPGETQYF.

CDR3 DNA sequence: TGCAGTGCCCTGCCCGCGTATGCAGGCGGTTCATCTGGGGCCAACGTCCTGACTTTC. This encodes CSALPAYAGGSSGANVLTF. The rearrangement links TRBV20-1 to TRBJ2-6; no definite D call. The CDR3 is made up of 19 amino acids. Per the germline V gene, CDR1 is DFQATT and CDR2 is SNEGSKA (reference sequence). Trimming took off 6 bases at V and 1 base at J, with 25 bases between the two ends.